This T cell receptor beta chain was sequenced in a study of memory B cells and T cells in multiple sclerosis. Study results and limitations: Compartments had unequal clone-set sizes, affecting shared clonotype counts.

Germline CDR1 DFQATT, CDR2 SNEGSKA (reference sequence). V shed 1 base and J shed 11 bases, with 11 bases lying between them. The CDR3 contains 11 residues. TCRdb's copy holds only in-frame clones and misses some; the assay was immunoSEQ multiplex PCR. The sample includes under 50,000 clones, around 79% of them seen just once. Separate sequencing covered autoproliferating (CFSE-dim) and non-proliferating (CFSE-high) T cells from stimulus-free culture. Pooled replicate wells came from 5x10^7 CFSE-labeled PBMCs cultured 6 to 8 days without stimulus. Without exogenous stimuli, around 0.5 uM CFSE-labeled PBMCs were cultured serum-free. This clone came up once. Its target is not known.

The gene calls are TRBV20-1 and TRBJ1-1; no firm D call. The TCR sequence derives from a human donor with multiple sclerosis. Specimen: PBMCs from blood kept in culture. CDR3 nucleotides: TGCAGTGCTAGAGTAGTCGGGCGGGCTTTCTTT. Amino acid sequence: CSARVVGRAFF.